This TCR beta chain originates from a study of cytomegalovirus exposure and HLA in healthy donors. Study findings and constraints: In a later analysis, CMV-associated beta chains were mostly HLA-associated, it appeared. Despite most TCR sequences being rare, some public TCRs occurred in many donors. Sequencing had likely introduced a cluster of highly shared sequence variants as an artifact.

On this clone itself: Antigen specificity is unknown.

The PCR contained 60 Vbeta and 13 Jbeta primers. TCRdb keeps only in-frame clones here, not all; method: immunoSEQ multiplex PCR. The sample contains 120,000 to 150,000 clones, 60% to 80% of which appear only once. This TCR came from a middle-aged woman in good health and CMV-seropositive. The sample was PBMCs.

The CDR3 DNA is TGTGCCAGCAGCGTAGATAGACTAGCGGGGAGTGGGACCGGGGAGCTGTTTTTT. Amino acids: CASSVDRLAGSGTGELFF. This rearrangement joins TRBV9 to TRBJ2-2; TRBD2 matches 11 bases. Germline V gene lookup returns CDR1 SGDLS and CDR2 YYNGEE. After removal of 0 bases from V and 5 bases from J, the junction contained 9 bases not matched to a gene. The CDR3 covers 18 residues.